This T cell receptor beta chain was identified during a study of regulatory T cells in long-lasting Graves disease. Germline V gene sequence: CDR1 ENHRY, CDR2 SYGVKD. The CDR3 runs 14 residues. V lost 6 bases, J lost 0 bases, and 4 bases stayed unmatched. Library construction for TCR beta used iRepertoire HTBI primers and Arm-PCR of CDR3 regions. In the original processing: Among the samples, 60 to 65 TRBV and around 13 TRBJ segments were identified. TCRdb used MiXCR to reprocess the multiplex PCR reads, holding one entry per CDR3 protein. What appears here as the V and J calls and clone size reflects TCRdb's work, not the paper's. The sample has over 500,000 distinct CDR3 sequences, 16% seen once; the top ten hold approximately 18%. Time point defined: newly diagnosed GD, antithyroid drugs for less than 3 months. With RNA extracted from PBMCs as input, the TCR library was made. This clonotype was observed many times.

These data were likewise used in another study, on T cells in Graves' hyperthyroidism and ophthalmopathy. In that study: Exclusion followed for patients with uncontrolled infection, other autoimmune disease, pregnancy or lactation. Through a model of 13 V-J features, ophthalmopathy was separated from stable hyperthyroidism.

The sample consisted of peripheral blood mononuclear cells (PBMCs), taken at new diagnosis, from a patient treated with antithyroid drugs. The TCR originated in a woman in her twenties or thirties with Graves disease. This rearrangement joins TRBV10-3 to TRBJ1-1, with 7 bases that match TRBD1. Here the CDR3 reads CAIRTGTVNTEAFF. Written as DNA, the CDR3 is TGTGCCATCAGAACCGGGACAGTGAACACTGAAGCTTTCTTT.